The 25 T cell receptor beta chains given below trace back to one sample, sequenced in a study of cytomegalovirus exposure and HLA in healthy donors. It was with 60 Vbeta and 13 Jbeta primers that the PCR ran. Clones were read by immunoSEQ multiplex PCR, and TCRdb kept only the in-frame ones, dropping some. The sample shows 150,000 to 200,000 clones, almost 85% of them seen only once. The specimen was PBMCs. The origin of the receptors is a girl between 10 and 17 years old in good health and CMV-seropositive.

This clone was recorded a few times. This chain connects TRBV6-5 to TRBJ2-3; possibly TRBD1 for D (5 bases). CDR1 and CDR2 (germline): MNHEY, SVGAGI. The length of the CDR3 is 15 residues. Trimming cost V 5 bases and J 4 bases, with 16 bases left between them. In DNA, the CDR3 is TGTGCCAGCAGTGCCCAGGGTCGGTTGGCAGATACGCAGTATTTT. It encodes CASSAQGRLADTQYF.

V and J are TRBV19 and TRBJ1-1; TRBD1 matches at 9 bases. The germline CDR1 and CDR2 sequences are LNHDA and SQIVND (reference sequence). Trimming removed 10 bases from V and 7 bases from J; junction bases left unmatched: 7. The CDR3 is 12 residues long. Written as DNA, the CDR3 is TGTGCCACTACACAGGGGGCAAATGAAGCTTTCTTT. It codes for CATTQGANEAFF.

V usage is TRBV19 and J usage is TRBJ1-5, with D possibly matching TRBD1 (5 bases). The CDR3 loop spans 15 amino acids. Germline V gene sequence: CDR1 LNHDA, CDR2 SQIVND (reference sequence). Trimming stripped 3 bases from V and 4 bases from J, with 13 bases between. CDR3 in DNA: TGTGCCAGTAGTATCCAAGGGGCCAGTAATCAGCCCCAGCATTTT. Translation: CASSIQGASNQPQHF. Complete variable domain (other parts from reference TRBV19 and TRBJ1-5): DGGITQSPKYLFRKEGQNVTLSCEQNLNHDAMYWYRQDPGQGLRLIYYSQIVNDFQKGDIAEGYSVSREKKESFPLTVTSAQKNPTAFYLCASSIQGASNQPQHFGDGTRLSIL.

This rearrangement joins TRBV5-1 to TRBJ2-3; 10 bases match TRBD2. CDR3 length: 17 residues. Looked up from germline, CDR1 is SGHRS and CDR2 is YFSETQ. V shed 3 bases and J 5 bases; nucleotides not matched to a gene: 12. CDR3 DNA sequence: TGCGCCAGCAGCTCTTTTCAAGCGGGGGGGCCTGTAGATACGCAGTATTTT. Translating it yields CASSSFQAGGPVDTQYF. Full variable domain (outside the CDR3, taken from reference TRBV5-1 and TRBJ2-3): KAGVTQTPRYLIKTRGQQVTLSCSPISGHRSVSWYQQTPGQGLQFLFEYFSETQRNKGNFPGRFSGRQFSNSRSEMNVSTLELGDSALYLCASSSFQAGGPVDTQYFGPGTRLTVL.

Only a few counts were recorded for this clone. The rearrangement links TRBV2 to TRBJ2-3; 7 nucleotides match TRBD2. This CDR3 contains 17 residues. Trimming took 4 bases from V and 2 from J; bases not matched to a gene: 12. Germline CDR1 is SNHLY and CDR2 is FYNNEI. The CDR3 region has the DNA TGTGCCAGCAGTGGGAAAGGGGCTAGCGGACCCACAGATACGCAGTATTTT. Encoded protein: CASSGKGASGPTDTQYF. Together with reference TRBV2 and TRBJ2-3, the CDR3 gives the full variable domain: EPEVTQTPSHQVTQMGQEVILRCVPISNHLYFYWYRQILGQKVEFLVSFYNNEISEKSEIFDDQFSVERPDGSNFTLKIRSTKLEDSAMYFCASSGKGASGPTDTQYFGPGTRLTVL.

The rearrangement joins TRBV4-1 to TRBJ1-3; D remains unclear. Germline V gene sequence: CDR1 MGHRA, CDR2 YSYEKL. V was trimmed by 1 base and J by 5 bases, leaving 12 bases between them. The CDR3 sequence is 15 residues long. The CDR3 DNA follows: TGCGCCAGCAGCCAAGTGGGCCTCCCGCGAAACACCATATATTTT. Translated, it gives CASSQVGLPRNTIYF.

This chain connects TRBV5-6 to TRBJ1-5; a weak D match, TRBD1 (6 bases). The length of the CDR3 is 13 residues. Germline V gene lookup returns CDR1 SGHDT and CDR2 YYEEEE. Trimming stripped 0 bases from V and 7 bases from J, with 8 bases between. Written as DNA, the CDR3 is TGTGCCAGCAGCTTGGGGGGGGGCCAGCCCCAGCATTTT. Translated: CASSLGGGQPQHF.

The gene calls are TRBV6-5 and TRBJ2-1; no definite D call. The V gene lost 6 bases and the J gene lost 0 bases, with 12 bases spanning the gap. The germline CDR1 and CDR2 sequences are MNHEY and SVGAGI. The CDR3 has 15 amino acids. The CDR3 loop reads CASSTGFGSYNEQFF. The CDR3 DNA reads as TGTGCCAGCAGCACCGGGTTTGGCTCCTACAATGAGCAGTTCTTC.

This clone was seen more than once but under ten times. The chain combines TRBV19 with TRBJ1-5; 7 bases are a match to TRBD1. J was trimmed by 0 bases and V by 2 bases; bases with no gene match: 4. Per germline, CDR1 LNHDA and CDR2 SQIVND (reference sequence). The CDR3 extends over 16 amino acids. CDR3 loop: CASSIKGAHSNQPQHF. The CDR3 region has the DNA TGTGCCAGTAGTATAAAGGGGGCACATAGCAATCAGCCCCAGCATTTT.

The V and J genes are TRBV27 and TRBJ1-6, with 8 bases aligning to TRBD1. CDR3 length: 14 residues. With 6 bases clipped from V and 9 bases from J, the junction kept 7 bases outside the gene matches. Germline loops: CDR1 MNHEY, CDR2 SMNVEV (reference sequence). Written as DNA, the CDR3 is TGTGCCAGCAGGGTGGACAGGGACGGTTCACCCCTCCACTTT. Translated: CASRVDRDGSPLHF.

The J gene is TRBJ1-2, the V gene TRBV6-1, with 7 bases that match TRBD1. This CDR3 is 13 amino acids long. Germline CDR1 reads MNHNS; CDR2 reads SASEGT. V shed 10 bases and J 4 bases; nucleotides not matched to a gene: 9. CDR3 region: CATWTGLFYGYTF. In DNA, the CDR3 is TGTGCCACCTGGACAGGCCTCTTCTATGGCTACACCTTC.

Here the CDR3 reads CASSGTGIGNTIYF. The CDR3 DNA sequence: TGTGCCAGCAGTGGTACAGGGATCGGAAACACCATATATTTT. The chain uses TRBV6-1 and TRBJ1-3; D may be TRBD1 (6 bases). From germline, CDR1 is MNHNS and CDR2 SASEGT. The CDR3 has 14 amino acids. Trimming left V 4 bases short and J 4 bases short, with 11 bases between.

The chain links TRBV14 to TRBJ1-2; TRBD1 might be the D (6 bases). Trimming removed 2 bases at V and 8 bases at J, with 15 bases between. This CDR3 contains 14 residues. From germline, CDR1 is SGHDN and CDR2 FVKESK. The CDR3 bases are TGTGCCAGCAGCCAATTGCAGGGCCAGGGGGGCTACACCTTC. Translated, it gives CASSQLQGQGGYTF.

CDR3 bases: TGTGCCAGCAGTGAAGGAGTCAGCGGCTATGGCTACACCTTC. Translation gives CASSEGVSGYGYTF. The chain uses TRBV6-5 and TRBJ1-2; D ambiguous. This CDR3 spans 14 amino acids. V lost 5 bases to trimming and J lost 4 bases, with 14 bases between them. The germline gives CDR1 MNHEY, CDR2 SVGAGI.

This chain connects TRBV18 to TRBJ1-1, with TRBD1 matching over 7 bases. The CDR3 has 12 residues. Losses at the gene ends were 4 bases for V and 6 bases for J; bases not matched to a gene: 2. Germline V gives CDR1 KGHSH, CDR2 LQKENI. The CDR3 DNA reads TGTGCCAGCTCACAGGGGGCTGCTGAAGCTTTCTTT. This sequence encodes CASSQGAAEAFF.

The genes are TRBV18 and TRBJ1-2; D call uncertain. CDR3 length: 18 residues. V lost 3 bases, J lost 6 bases, and 26 bases lay in between. From germline, CDR1 is KGHSH and CDR2 LQKENI. CDR3 DNA sequence: TGTGCCAGCTCACCCAAATTCCCAGGATCTTTTTCTTCGGATGGCTACACCTTC. Its translation is CASSPKFPGSFSSDGYTF.

J is TRBJ1-6 and V is TRBV11-3; D not resolved. Germline V gene sequence: CDR1 SGHNT, CDR2 YENEEA. Between the trimmed V and J ends, which lost 5 bases and 9 bases, there was a span of 8 bases. The CDR3 runs 12 residues. This CDR3 reads CASSRRGSPLHF. The DNA of the CDR3 is TGTGCCAGCAGCAGACGAGGTTCACCCCTCCACTTT.

The rearrangement links TRBV2 to TRBJ1-1, with a possible D match to TRBD1 (6 bases). The CDR3 is 15 residues long. Germline assignment: CDR1 SNHLY and CDR2 FYNNEI. Trimming removed 7 bases from V and 4 bases from J, with 19 bases in between. CDR3 bases: TGTGCCAGCATCGATGGGGCGGGGGCGGGCACTGAAGCTTTCTTT. Protein: CASIDGAGAGTEAFF.

This rearrangement joins TRBV6-1 to TRBJ1-3, with D tentatively TRBD1 (6 bases). Trimming removed 7 bases at V and 0 bases at J, with 13 bases between. The CDR3 is 15 amino acids. Germline V lookup: CDR1 MNHNS, CDR2 SASEGT. The CDR3 loop reads CASTKLGGSGNTIYF. The CDR3 DNA reads as TGTGCCAGCACCAAACTAGGGGGCTCTGGAAACACCATATATTTT.

The gene calls are TRBV30 and TRBJ1-1, with 10 bases fitting TRBD1. Germline V gene data show CDR1 as GTSNPN and CDR2 as SVGIG (reference sequence). V was pared by 3 bases and J by 7 bases, with 5 bases of the junction left unmatched. The CDR3 covers 13 residues. For the CDR3, the DNA is TGTGCCTGGAGCGCCGGGACAGGGGTTGAAGCTTTCTTT. Translated: CAWSAGTGVEAFF.

The gene calls are TRBV4-2 and TRBJ1-1; D gene uncertain. V shed 0 bases and J shed 0 bases, with 11 bases lying between them. The CDR3 runs to 16 residues. Germline V lookup: CDR1 LGHNA, CDR2 YNFKEQ. CDR3 DNA sequence: TGTGCCAGCAGCCAAGAAGAACAGAAGCTGAACACTGAAGCTTTCTTT. This encodes CASSQEEQKLNTEAFF.

The chain is built from TRBV5-4 and TRBJ1-1; D unclear. The germline V gene encodes CDR1 SGHNT and CDR2 YYREEE (reference sequence). V lost 3 bases, J lost 4 bases, and 7 bases lay in between. This CDR3 comprises 12 residues. The CDR3 sequence is CASSSGSTEAFF. Written as DNA, the CDR3 is TGTGCCAGCAGCTCAGGAAGCACTGAAGCTTTCTTT.

This clone has just a few counts. The V call is TRBV6-6, the J call TRBJ2-5, with 7 bases lining up with TRBD2. This CDR3 spans 14 amino acids. The germline V gene has CDR1 MNHNY and CDR2 SVGAGI (reference sequence). V dropped 7 bases and J dropped 5; count of bases not matched to a gene: 10. This CDR3 is CASTGGRARETQYF. CDR3 DNA sequence: TGTGCCAGCACCGGTGGGAGGGCGCGGGAGACCCAGTACTTC.

This clone was seen once. The rearrangement links TRBV19 to TRBJ1-2, with D maybe TRBD1 (6 bases). The germline V gene encodes CDR1 LNHDA and CDR2 SQIVND (reference sequence). Trimming pared 0 bases from V and 7 bases from J, leaving 12 bases between. The CDR3 has 14 residues. CDR3 amino acids: CASSIEQGIRGYTF. The CDR3 DNA sequence: TGTGCCAGTAGTATAGAACAGGGTATTCGTGGCTACACCTTC. Full variable domain (missing parts from reference TRBV19 and TRBJ1-2): DGGITQSPKYLFRKEGQNVTLSCEQNLNHDAMYWYRQDPGQGLRLIYYSQIVNDFQKGDIAEGYSVSREKKESFPLTVTSAQKNPTAFYLCASSIEQGIRGYTFGSGTRLTVV.

The rearrangement uses TRBV4-1 and TRBJ1-1; possibly TRBD1 for D (5 bases). The CDR3 extends over 16 amino acids. Germline CDR1 is MGHRA and CDR2 is YSYEKL. Between the trimmed V and J ends, which lost 1 base and 4 bases, there was a span of 16 bases. The CDR3 region has the DNA TGCGCCAGCAGCCAAGGGTTGGGCAGGGAGGGCACTGAAGCTTTCTTT. Protein product: CASSQGLGREGTEAFF.